This entry lists 3 T cell receptor beta chains sequenced from one sample in a study of lymphopenia after photon versus proton radiotherapy. The protocol was immunoSEQ multiplex PCR, while the TCRdb copy is restricted to in-frame clones and leaves out a portion. The table shows over 50,000 clones, with approximately 84% occurring only once. Specimen: peripheral blood, collected from a patient treated with photon-based radiotherapy. The receptors shown here come from a middle-aged man with gastric cancer.

The J gene is TRBJ1-5, the V gene TRBV6-5, with D maybe TRBD1 (5 bases). Germline V gene lookup returns CDR1 MNHEY and CDR2 SVGAGI. The CDR3 totals 13 residues. With 6 bases removed from V and 6 bases from J, the gap between germline ends came to 12 bases. CDR3 in amino acids: CASRDSLGQPQHF. The CDR3 nucleotides are TGTGCCAGCAGAGACAGCCTCGGTCAGCCCCAGCATTTT.

V usage is TRBV5-1 and J usage is TRBJ2-3; D is perhaps TRBD1 (6 bases). The CDR3 spans 17 residues. Germline CDR1 and CDR2: SGHRS and YFSETQ. Trimming took 4 bases from V and 2 from J, leaving 20 bases between them. CDR3 DNA: TGCGCCAGCAGCCTATTGTGGGCAGGGACAACCACAGATACGCAGTATTTT. The encoded protein is CASSLLWAGTTTDTQYF.

The chain uses TRBV10-2 and TRBJ1-1; D ambiguous. The CDR3 length is 13 residues. V was clipped by 0 bases and J by 7 bases, with 9 bases between them. Germline values: CDR1 WSHSY, CDR2 SAAADI. CDR3 bases: TGCGCCAGCAGTGAGTCGGCAGCCGATGAAGCTTTCTTT. Amino acid sequence: CASSESAADEAFF.